Below, 10 T cell receptor beta chains from the same sample are listed, as sequenced in a study of blood T cell repertoires in COVID-19. Clones were sequenced by immunoSEQ multiplex PCR, and TCRdb holds only the in-frame ones, with some missing. This table holds some 460,000 clones, about 85% found once. Sequenced input: PBMCs or T cells enriched from blood (not recorded which). Receptors were obtained from a woman aged 18-30 years who had recovered from COVID-19.

This clone was counted a few times. The CDR3 reads CASSLDREWGEAFF. DNA for the CDR3: TGCGCCAGCAGCTTGGACAGGGAATGGGGTGAAGCTTTCTTT. This sequence joins TRBV5-1 and TRBJ1-1, with a tentative D call TRBD1 (6 bases). Germline loops: CDR1 SGHRS, CDR2 YFSETQ. The CDR3 runs 14 residues. V gave up 0 bases and J gave up 7 bases, with 13 bases separating them.

V and J are TRBV28 and TRBJ2-1; a possible D gene is TRBD2 (5 bases). The CDR3 covers 15 residues. Between the trimmed V and J ends, which lost 4 bases and 1 base, there was a span of 11 bases. Germline V lookup: CDR1 MDHEN, CDR2 SYDVKM. CDR3 protein: CASSYFRGSYNEQFF. CDR3 DNA: TGTGCCAGCAGTTACTTTCGGGGTTCCTACAATGAGCAGTTCTTC.

This clone was seen only a few times. The chain joins TRBV19 to TRBJ1-5, with 11 bases lining up with TRBD1. Germline-derived CDR1 and CDR2 are LNHDA and SQIVND (reference sequence). Trimming took 6 bases from V and 7 from J; bases not matched to a gene: 11. The CDR3 runs to 16 residues. CDR3 DNA: TGTGCCAGTAGGTTCCGGGACAGGGGGGACGGACAGCCCCAGCATTTT. This translates into CASRFRDRGDGQPQHF. Full variable domain (rest looked up from reference TRBV19 and TRBJ1-5): DGGITQSPKYLFRKEGQNVTLSCEQNLNHDAMYWYRQDPGQGLRLIYYSQIVNDFQKGDIAEGYSVSREKKESFPLTVTSAQKNPTAFYLCASRFRDRGDGQPQHFGDGTRLSIL.

The V gene is TRBV10-3, the J gene TRBJ1-5; D gene unclear. CDR3 length equals 14 residues. V lost 2 bases and J lost 5, with 10 bases in between. CDR1 is ENHRY and CDR2 is SYGVKD in the germline V gene. The CDR3 coding sequence is TGTGCCATCAGTGAGAATGGGCCCGATCAGCCCCAGCATTTT. Encoded protein: CAISENGPDQPQHF.

The chain has TRBV6-1 and TRBJ2-1; 8 nucleotides agree with TRBD1. This CDR3 region has 17 residues. Trimming at V came to 3 bases and at J to 3 bases, leaving 10 bases not matched to a gene. Germline CDR1 and CDR2: MNHNS and SASEGT. CDR3 loop: CASSDLVAGGRYNEQFF. Here the CDR3 DNA reads TGTGCCAGCAGTGACCTAGTGGCAGGGGGCCGCTACAATGAGCAGTTCTTC.

The rearrangement joins TRBV5-1 to TRBJ2-3; D gene ambiguous. Trimming pared 0 bases from V and 6 bases from J, leaving 11 bases between. CDR3 length: 14 amino acids. CDR1 and CDR2 from the germline V gene are SGHRS and YFSETQ. CDR3: CASSLDLSLDTQYF. As DNA, the CDR3 is TGCGCCAGCAGCTTGGACCTTAGTTTGGATACGCAGTATTTT.

The chain is built from TRBV28 and TRBJ2-7, with 10 bases lining up with TRBD1. The CDR3 contains 16 residues. CDR1 is MDHEN, CDR2 SYDVKM, per germline. With 5 bases clipped from V and 3 bases from J, the junction kept 10 bases outside the gene matches. CDR3 in amino acids: CASSPLEGQGYYEQYF. The CDR3, as DNA: TGTGCCAGCAGTCCCCTCGAGGGACAGGGGTACTACGAGCAGTACTTC.

The J gene is TRBJ1-1, the V gene TRBV3-1 (or the pseudogene TRBV3-2); 7 bases fit TRBD1. This CDR3 contains 14 residues. Germline lookup yields CDR1 LGHDT and CDR2 YNNKEL (reference sequence). V shed 2 bases and J 1 base; nucleotides not matched to a gene: 1. The CDR3 spells CASSQKGANTEAFF. CDR3 in DNA: TGTGCCAGCAGCCAAAAGGGGGCGAACACTGAAGCTTTCTTT.

The chain combines TRBV7-2 with TRBJ2-1; maybe TRBD2 (5 bases). The germline CDR1 and CDR2 sequences are SGHTA and FQGNSA. The CDR3 is 16 amino acids. V dropped 5 bases and J dropped 0 bases, with 14 bases sitting between them. The CDR3 here is CASSPGSPSSYNEQFF. In DNA, the CDR3 is TGTGCCAGCAGCCCTGGGAGCCCCAGCTCCTACAATGAGCAGTTCTTC.

A single count supports this clone. The chain carries TRBV2 and TRBJ1-2; the match to TRBD1 covers 8 bases. CDR1 is SNHLY, CDR2 FYNNEI, per germline. The CDR3 loop spans 14 amino acids. The V and J ends lost 6 bases and 4 bases, in that order; junction bases with no gene match: 7. The CDR3 loop is CASRRTGTPYGYTF. In nucleotides, the CDR3 is TGTGCCAGCAGGAGGACAGGGACGCCCTATGGCTACACCTTC.